What follows describes a single T cell receptor beta chain. The antigen is undetermined. Using quantitative 5'-RACE with molecular barcodes, the authors made TCR beta libraries. TCRdb reprocessed the 5' RACE reads with MiXCR, giving one entry per CDR3 protein. The table lists about 400,000 distinct CDR3 sequences, 20% to 25% of them singletons. The entry originates in a study of CD8 T cells in ankylosing spondylitis. The study, taken as a whole, reports: Disease-linked clones proved CD8+ and comparatively uncommon in peripheral blood. Reports say disease-linked clones showed up significantly more in matched ankylosing spondylitis synovial fluid. Some of the motif variants had earlier been found in reactive arthritis patients' fluid and blood. Ankylosing spondylitis blood appeared to be characterized by a TCR beta motif of roughly eight highly homologous variants.

The CDR3 length is 15 residues. Trimming removed 4 bases from V and 4 bases from J, with 14 bases in between. Germline V lookup: CDR1 SGHDT, CDR2 YYEEEE. Material for sequencing was blood, either unsorted or a sorted T cell fraction (not recorded which). This chain uses TRBV5-6 with TRBJ2-2; D gene ambiguous. The receptor's source is a male donor with ankylosing spondylitis. In DNA, the CDR3 is TGTGCCAGCAGCGCGTTTCCAGGTTTCACCGGGGAGCTGTTTTTT. It is translated as CASSAFPGFTGELFF.